This T cell receptor beta chain derives from a study of regulatory T cells in long-lasting Graves disease. The TCR beta library used iRepertoire HTBI primers with Arm-PCR amplification of CDR3. As handled by the study authors: The samples included approximately 62 TRBV and under 15 TRBJ segments. A single record per CDR3 protein comes from TCRdb applying MiXCR to the multiplex PCR reads. The V and J calls reflect TCRdb's pipeline rather than the authors' work. The sample records hundreds of thousands of distinct CDR3 sequences, roughly a fifth being singletons. Time point specified: persistent/refractory GD, antithyroid drugs over 5 years with positive TRAb. From RNA extracted from PBMCs, the TCR library was made. Source: peripheral blood mononuclear cells (PBMCs), taken when the disease was refractory, from a patient treated with antithyroid drugs. This sequence was found in a female donor with Graves disease.

CDR3 loop: CSARDWGAAREYF. The CDR3, as DNA: TGCAGTGCTAGAGATTGGGGGGCCGCCAGGGAGTACTTC. The chain is built from TRBV20-1 and TRBJ2-7; tentatively, D is TRBD1 or TRBD2 (6 bases each). This CDR3 has 13 residues. V lost 0 bases and J lost 11, with 17 bases in between. The germline CDR1 and CDR2 sequences are DFQATT and SNEGSKA (reference sequence).